The present T cell receptor beta chain was sequenced within a study of T cell changes during pregnancy in multiple sclerosis (dated by TCRdb to between 2018 and 2020). In the study overall: The study examined how the T cell repertoire changed over the course of pregnancy in women with multiple sclerosis.

The receptor library was made with the immunoSEQ multiplex PCR assay. TCRdb provides this immuneACCESS table in a form limited to in-frame rearrangements. Some clones are lacking; in checked studies, under half of them reflect an unresolved V gene, and why the rest are absent is not known. The sample yields about 47,000 clones; 80% to 90% were counted once. The top ten clonotypes cover 6.5% to 8.5% of the sample. CDR1 and CDR2 were assigned from the germline V gene as SGDLS and YYNGEE. Inclusive of the bounding cysteine and phenylalanine, the CDR3 is 16 residues long. Only CDR3 DNA remains: 48 bases, in frame from the first base. Trimming takes 4 bases off V and 4 bases off J; junction bases not matched to a gene: 8. Worth noting for this clone: The clone's antigen remains unknown. No much larger clone exists at a distance of one base, and base qualities are not known.

The V and J segments used are TRBV9 and TRBJ1-2, with 12 central nucleotides matching TRBD1. Sequencing was performed on CD8+ T cells from peripheral blood mononuclear cells, taken in the second trimester of pregnancy. The receptor was isolated from a female donor with multiple sclerosis, enrolled in a pregnancy study. The nucleotide sequence is TGTGCCAGCAGCCCCCCCGGGACAGGGGGCGCCTATGGCTACACCTTC. Its protein is CASSPPGTGGAYGYTF.